The clone carrying this T cell receptor (beta chain) is medium-sized in the sample. Its target is not known. Starting from around 500 ng of total RNA, TCR beta cDNA was produced with a primer in the constant region. Three nested multiplex PCR rounds, a slightly modified ARM-PCR, produced the libraries for TCR beta. The two initial PCR rounds, roughly 9 cycles each, used TRBV1-TRBV30 forward and C-beta reverse primers. Via MiXCR, TCRdb re-called the multiplex PCR reads, giving one row per CDR3 protein. This sample has about 100,000 distinct CDR3 sequences, with around 68% found just once. The entry originates in a study of tumor-infiltrating lymphocytes in primary liver carcinoma. Study-level information: Tumor lesions were T1-T3 N0M0 and spanned about 4.2 to 11 cm. Broader study findings: A significantly higher top-250-clone fraction was found in tumors than in blood (p = 0.039). Tumor region pairs overlapped more than did tumor-adjacent and tumor-blood pairs.

Trimming stripped 5 bases from V and 2 bases from J, with 13 bases between. The CDR3 is 16 residues long. The V gene's germline CDR1 is SGHAT and CDR2 FQDESV (reference sequence). Co-extracted RNA and DNA came from roughly 20-30 mg of unsorted bulk tissue. This clonotype originated in a man in his forties with primary liver carcinoma and hepatitis B virus infection. Input material: tumor-adjacent normal liver tissue. The rearrangement joins TRBV11-1 to TRBJ2-6, with D unresolved. The CDR3 coding sequence is TGTGCCAGCAGCCCGGGCCGGGTACCTGGGGCCAACGTCCTGACTTTC. This translates into CASSPGRVPGANVLTF.